These 6 T cell receptor beta chains were sequenced from one sample in a study of T cell changes during pregnancy in multiple sclerosis. Assay used: immunoSEQ multiplex PCR; TCRdb lists only in-frame clones, some missing. The sample shows about 45,000 clones, 80% to 95% of them seen only once. The material sequenced was CD4+ T cells from peripheral blood mononuclear cells, taken before pregnancy. The origin of the receptors is a female donor with multiple sclerosis, enrolled in a pregnancy study.

The rearrangement uses TRBV6-5 and TRBJ1-1; the D is unclear. CDR3 length equals 10 residues. V lost 5 bases and J 11 bases, leaving 9 bases between the germline ends. Germline lookup yields CDR1 MNHEY and CDR2 SVGAGI. CDR3: CASSTGGAFF. The CDR3 bases are TGTGCCAGCAGTACGGGTGGGGCTTTCTTT.

The rearrangement links TRBV2 to TRBJ2-1; TRBD2 matches at 11 bases. Trimming cost V 6 bases and J 0 bases; bases outside gene matches: 4. Per the germline V gene, CDR1 is SNHLY and CDR2 is FYNNEI. This CDR3 contains 16 residues. CDR3 nucleotide sequence: TGTGCCAGCAGGGGGACTAGCGGAAGCTCCTACAATGAGCAGTTCTTC. Its protein is CASRGTSGSSYNEQFF.

This clone was counted once. In DNA form, the CDR3 reads TGTGCCAGCAGCTCCCCGCCCGGGCCCCAGCATTTT. Amino acids: CASSSPPGPQHF. The chain joins TRBV7-9 to TRBJ1-5; unclear D gene. CDR1 and CDR2 from the germline V gene are SEHNR and FQNEAQ (reference sequence). The CDR3 sequence is 12 residues long. V lost 4 bases to trimming and J lost 9 bases, with 10 bases between them.

This CDR3 reads CATSRVGRGLTNEKLFF. The CDR3 DNA reads as TGTGCCACCAGCAGAGTCGGGAGGGGCCTAACTAATGAAAAACTGTTTTTT. V gene TRBV15 combines with J gene TRBJ1-4; possible D gene TRBD1, 5 bases. The germline CDR1 and CDR2 sequences are LNHNV and YYDKDF (reference sequence). This CDR3 contains 17 residues. Trimming took off 1 base at V and 1 base at J, with 13 bases between the two ends.

V usage is TRBV19 and J usage is TRBJ2-3, with 8 bases lining up with TRBD2. Germline CDR1 reads LNHDA; CDR2 reads SQIVND (reference sequence). There are 14 residues in the CDR3. Trimming took 4 bases from V and 0 from J; bases not matched to a gene: 0. The CDR3 DNA reads as TGTGCCAGTAGTACTAGCGGGAGCACAGATACGCAGTATTTT. It is translated as CASSTSGSTDTQYF.

The chain is built from TRBV5-1 and TRBJ2-6, with 12 bases lining up with TRBD1. The CDR3 consists of 19 residues. The V gene end was trimmed by 5 bases and the J gene end by 2 bases; junction bases not matched to a gene: 11. The V gene's germline CDR1 is SGHRS and CDR2 YFSETQ. CDR3 nucleotide sequence: TGCGCCAGCAGAACGGATCCGGGACAGGGGGCGCCTGGGGCCAACGTCCTGACTTTC. Amino acid sequence: CASRTDPGQGAPGANVLTF.